The 19 T cell receptor beta chains below all came from one sample that was sequenced in a study of identifying expanded T cells in peripheral blood. Assay used: immunoSEQ multiplex PCR; TCRdb lists only in-frame clones, some missing. The table lists 85,000 to 120,000 clones, approximately 88% of them singletons, with 13% to 15% in the top ten. The sample was blood. These receptors were obtained from a person between 18 and 69 years old in good health.

This clone has a count of ten or more. The J gene is TRBJ2-7, the V gene TRBV11-2; 10 positions match TRBD1. The V gene's germline CDR1 is SGHAT and CDR2 FQNNGV. V shed 7 bases and J 2 bases; nucleotides not matched to a gene: 2. The CDR3 length is 13 residues. In DNA, the CDR3 is TGTGCCAGCACGGGGACAGGGGCCTACGAGCAGTACTTC. Protein: CASTGTGAYEQYF.

The chain uses TRBV5-1 and TRBJ1-1, with TRBD1 matching 7 bases. The germline CDR1 and CDR2 sequences are SGHRS and YFSETQ. The CDR3 contains 13 residues. The V and J ends lost 3 bases and 5 bases, in that order; junction bases with no gene match: 4. CDR3: CASSSQGGTEAFF. Here the CDR3 DNA reads TGCGCCAGCAGCTCTCAGGGGGGGACTGAAGCTTTCTTT.

The chain uses TRBV5-4 and TRBJ2-1; D may be TRBD1 or TRBD2 (6 bases each). Germline assignment: CDR1 SGHNT and CDR2 YYREEE (reference sequence). The CDR3 is made up of 16 amino acids. V gave up 2 bases and J gave up 0 bases, with 12 bases separating them. CDR3 sequence reads: CASSFGGPSSYNEQFF. The CDR3 DNA sequence: TGTGCCAGCAGCTTCGGGGGCCCCAGCTCCTACAATGAGCAGTTCTTC.

The chain employs TRBV5-4 and TRBJ1-2, with D maybe TRBD1 (6 bases). Trimming pared 3 bases from V and 8 bases from J, leaving 14 bases between. CDR1 is SGHNT, CDR2 YYREEE, per germline (reference sequence). CDR3 size: 13 residues. CDR3 nucleotide sequence: TGTGCCAGCAGCTCCCAAGGGGGGCGAGGCTACACCTTC. Translated: CASSSQGGRGYTF.

J is TRBJ1-1 and V is TRBV19; 8 positions match TRBD1. Trimming took 4 bases from V and 6 from J; bases not matched to a gene: 10. This CDR3 is 15 amino acids long. Germline V gives CDR1 LNHDA, CDR2 SQIVND (reference sequence). In nucleotides, the CDR3 is TGTGCCAGTAGTAAGACGACAGGGGCGAGGTCTGAAGCTTTCTTT. It translates to CASSKTTGARSEAFF.

The sample holds one count of this clone. The chain has TRBV5-1 and TRBJ1-5; D unclear. The CDR3 consists of 16 residues. Germline V gives CDR1 SGHRS, CDR2 YFSETQ. V was shortened by 0 bases and J by 1 base, with 11 bases between the two germline ends. The CDR3 spells CASSLDPPGSNQPQHF. Written as DNA, the CDR3 is TGCGCCAGCAGCTTGGATCCCCCTGGAAGCAATCAGCCCCAGCATTTT.

The chain couples TRBV5-1 to TRBJ1-3; perhaps TRBD1 as D (6 bases). This CDR3 is 14 amino acids long. The V gene's germline CDR1 is SGHRS and CDR2 YFSETQ. With 2 bases removed from V and 0 bases from J, the gap between germline ends came to 6 bases. CDR3 protein: CASSLQGSGNTIYF. In DNA form, the CDR3 reads TGCGCCAGCAGCTTACAGGGCTCTGGAAACACCATATATTTT. The full variable domain, rest sourced from reference TRBV5-1 and TRBJ1-3, is KAGVTQTPRYLIKTRGQQVTLSCSPISGHRSVSWYQQTPGQGLQFLFEYFSETQRNKGNFPGRFSGRQFSNSRSEMNVSTLELGDSALYLCASSLQGSGNTIYFGEGSWLTVV.

The V gene is TRBV29-1, the J gene TRBJ1-2; D might be TRBD1 (6 bases). Per the germline V gene, CDR1 is SQVTM and CDR2 is ANQGSEA. V was shortened by 4 bases and J by 6 bases, with 15 bases between the two germline ends. This CDR3 is built from 13 residues. CDR3 sequence: CSVVLPPGDGYTF. The DNA for the CDR3 is TGCAGCGTTGTTCTCCCGCCAGGGGATGGCTACACCTTC.

This clone was counted a single time. J is TRBJ1-1 and V is TRBV7-9, with unresolved D. The CDR3 contains 10 residues. V lost 5 bases to trimming and J lost 8 bases, with 6 bases between them. Germline loops: CDR1 SEHNR, CDR2 FQNEAQ (reference sequence). CDR3 region: CASSMGEAFF. The CDR3 nucleotides read TGTGCCAGCAGCATGGGGGAAGCTTTCTTT.

This clone was seen many times. The chain carries TRBV30 and TRBJ1-4; D unclear. Germline V gene lookup returns CDR1 GTSNPN and CDR2 SVGIG (reference sequence). This CDR3 contains 13 residues. Trimming took 5 bases from V and 8 from J, leaving 15 bases between them. The CDR3 DNA follows: TGTGCCTGGGAACGGGCCATCGCGGAAAAACTGTTTTTT. Its protein is CAWERAIAEKLFF.

CDR3 coding DNA: TGTGCCAGCTCACCCATAACCCTTGGGACTCCCGGAAACACCATATATTTT. Its protein product is CASSPITLGTPGNTIYF. The chain employs TRBV18 and TRBJ1-3; the D gene is possibly TRBD1 (5 bases). Germline values: CDR1 KGHSH, CDR2 LQKENI. Between the trimmed V and J ends, which lost 3 bases and 4 bases, there was a span of 19 bases. CDR3 size: 17 residues.

This chain uses TRBV27 with TRBJ2-3, with 9 bases matching TRBD2. Trimming cost V 4 bases and J 5 bases; bases outside gene matches: 7. The CDR3 length is 15 residues. Germline V gene data show CDR1 as MNHEY and CDR2 as SMNVEV (reference sequence). The CDR3 DNA follows: TGTGCCAGCAGTTCCCCAGCGGGAGGATTAGATACGCAGTATTTT. This gives the protein CASSSPAGGLDTQYF.

The V gene is TRBV5-4, the J gene TRBJ2-5; no definite D call. Looked up from germline, CDR1 is SGHNT and CDR2 is YYREEE (reference sequence). This CDR3 has 13 residues. V lost 0 bases and J 5 bases, leaving 8 bases between the germline ends. The CDR3 DNA sequence: TGTGCCAGCAGCTTGGAGGGTCGGGAGACCCAGTACTTC. This sequence encodes CASSLEGRETQYF.

This chain joins TRBV7-3 and TRBJ1-1; the D is unclear. V shed 0 bases and J shed 1 base, with 6 bases lying between them. The germline V gene has CDR1 SGHTA and CDR2 FQGTGA. The CDR3 runs 14 residues. CDR3 loop: CASSLTGRNTEAFF. The CDR3 DNA follows: TGTGCCAGCAGCTTAACAGGGAGGAACACTGAAGCTTTCTTT.

Here the CDR3 reads CASSFTGGLGKLFF. Here the CDR3 DNA reads TGTGCCAGCAGTTTCACAGGGGGTTTGGGAAAACTGTTTTTT. V usage is TRBV28 and J usage is TRBJ1-4; 8 bases agree with TRBD1. The CDR3 length is 14 residues. Per germline, CDR1 MDHEN and CDR2 SYDVKM. The ends lost 3 bases at V and 10 bases at J; junction bases unmatched: 7. The variable domain in full, completed from reference TRBV28 and TRBJ1-4, reads DVKVTQSSRYLVKRTGEKVFLECVQDMDHENMFWYRQDPGLGLRLIYFSYDVKMKEKGDIPEGYSVSREKKERFSLILESASTNQTSMYLCASSFTGGLGKLFFGSGTQLSVL.

The CDR3 region is CAMSIGTSANEQFF. The CDR3 DNA reads TGTGCCATGAGTATCGGGACTAGCGCGAATGAGCAGTTCTTC. The rearrangement joins TRBV10-3 to TRBJ2-1; 10 bases map to TRBD2. Germline V gene sequence: CDR1 ENHRY, CDR2 SYGVKD. The CDR3 is made up of 14 amino acids. Losses at the gene ends were 9 bases for V and 7 bases for J; bases not matched to a gene: 9.

The chain uses TRBV10-3 and TRBJ2-1; TRBD2 matches 7 bases. V lost 8 bases and J lost 0; bases outside the gene matches: 7. The CDR3 totals 15 residues. Germline V gene data show CDR1 as ENHRY and CDR2 as SYGVKD. The CDR3 sequence is CAIWAAGSSYNEQFF. CDR3 DNA sequence: TGTGCCATCTGGGCAGCGGGGAGCTCCTACAATGAGCAGTTCTTC.

The chain links TRBV9 to TRBJ1-1; TRBD1 matches 7 bases. CDR1 and CDR2 from the germline V gene are SGDLS and YYNGEE. J gave up 3 bases and V 0 bases, and 5 bases lay outside the gene matches. This CDR3 has 15 residues. CDR3 in DNA: TGTGCCAGCAGCGTAGGAGCCAGGGGGGACACTGAAGCTTTCTTT. The encoded protein is CASSVGARGDTEAFF.

This clone has just a few counts. The chain employs TRBV29-1 and TRBJ2-5; a weak D match, TRBD2 (6 bases). The CDR3 spans 14 residues. Germline-derived CDR1 and CDR2 are SQVTM and ANQGSEA. Trimming removed 7 bases at V and 5 bases at J, with 20 bases between. CDR3 sequence reads: CSAHLASRAETQYF. CDR3 sequence (DNA): TGCAGCGCCCACCTAGCGTCGAGAGCGGAGACCCAGTACTTC.